This T cell receptor (beta chain) is drawn from a study of blood T cells in healthy people across ages. Study observations and caveats: While age rose, TCR beta diversity per million T cells dropped in a roughly linear way.

With a J-beta primer mix and a sample-barcoded 5' primer, a second PCR ran 7 to 11 cycles. With 12 random nucleotides, a template-switch adaptor tagged each individual cDNA molecule. At least 2.5 million CDR3-containing paired-end reads were obtained per sample. TCRdb re-called the 5' RACE reads through MiXCR, storing one row per CDR3 protein. In the table there are 550,000 to 800,000 distinct CDR3 sequences, 32% of which are singletons. Turning to this clonotype: The antigen is unknown.

The germline V gene encodes CDR1 SGHRS and CDR2 YFSETQ. The CDR3 has 15 residues. V was trimmed by 6 bases and J by 1 base, leaving 15 bases between them. This sequence was found in a woman aged 80 or over in good health. The sequenced sample was blood. The chain carries TRBV5-1 and TRBJ2-3, with TRBD2 as a possible D gene (6 bases). The CDR3 region is CASTGSASGTDTQYF. The DNA for the CDR3 is TGCGCCAGCACTGGTTCGGCTAGCGGCACAGATACGCAGTATTTT.